The T cell receptor (beta chain) under discussion was sequenced for a study of immune heterogeneity within non-small cell lung tumors. Study-wide findings and caveats: Patients largely differed in their high-frequency T-cell receptor beta clonotypes. Identical dominant CDR3 beta clonotypes recurred among a patient's tumor sites, alongside site-unique high-frequency clones.

This clonotype was detected a few times. Its antigen is not identified. A read error may explain this, as a much larger clone is one base away. The V and J ends lost 8 bases and 6 bases, in that order; junction bases with no gene match: 4. This CDR3 comprises 12 residues. For the TCR beta CDR3, multiplex PCR with 32 V and 13 J primers performed the amplification. TCRdb fed the multiplex PCR reads into MiXCR, producing one record per CDR3 protein. The sample lists roughly 14,000 distinct CDR3 sequences; less than 35% were seen once. Per sample, approximately 0.6 ug of bulk tumor genomic DNA was the template used. Several biopsies per primary tumor were taken during surgery, spaced as far apart as possible. Samples came from untreated patients having curative surgery for newly diagnosed non-small cell lung cancer. Sample donors consisted of newly diagnosed non-small cell lung cancer patients who were undergoing surgery with curative intent.

The chain recombines TRBV12-3 or TRBV12-4 with TRBJ2-3; 8 positions agree with TRBD1. The sequence was obtained from a man aged 35 to 55 with non-small cell lung cancer. What was sequenced was lung tumor tissue. Here the CDR3 reads CASRRTGDTQYF. The CDR3, as DNA: TGTGCCAGCCGAAGGACAGGGGATACGCAGTATTTT.